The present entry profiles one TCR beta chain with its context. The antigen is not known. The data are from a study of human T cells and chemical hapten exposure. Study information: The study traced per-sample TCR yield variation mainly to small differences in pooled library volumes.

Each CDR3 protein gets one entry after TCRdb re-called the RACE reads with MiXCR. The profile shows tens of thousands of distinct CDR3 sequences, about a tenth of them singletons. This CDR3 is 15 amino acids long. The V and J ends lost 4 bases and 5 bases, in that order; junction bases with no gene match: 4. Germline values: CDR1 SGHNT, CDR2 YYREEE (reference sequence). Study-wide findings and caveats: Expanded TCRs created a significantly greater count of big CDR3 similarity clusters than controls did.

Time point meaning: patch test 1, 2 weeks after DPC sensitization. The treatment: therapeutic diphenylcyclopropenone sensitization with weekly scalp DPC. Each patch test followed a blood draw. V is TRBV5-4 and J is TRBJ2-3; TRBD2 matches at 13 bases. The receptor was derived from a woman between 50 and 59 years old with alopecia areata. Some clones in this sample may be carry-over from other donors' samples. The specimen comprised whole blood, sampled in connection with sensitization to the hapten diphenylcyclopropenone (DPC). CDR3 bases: TGTGCCAGCAGCCGGACTAGCGGGAGAGAAGATACGCAGTATTTT. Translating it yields CASSRTSGREDTQYF.